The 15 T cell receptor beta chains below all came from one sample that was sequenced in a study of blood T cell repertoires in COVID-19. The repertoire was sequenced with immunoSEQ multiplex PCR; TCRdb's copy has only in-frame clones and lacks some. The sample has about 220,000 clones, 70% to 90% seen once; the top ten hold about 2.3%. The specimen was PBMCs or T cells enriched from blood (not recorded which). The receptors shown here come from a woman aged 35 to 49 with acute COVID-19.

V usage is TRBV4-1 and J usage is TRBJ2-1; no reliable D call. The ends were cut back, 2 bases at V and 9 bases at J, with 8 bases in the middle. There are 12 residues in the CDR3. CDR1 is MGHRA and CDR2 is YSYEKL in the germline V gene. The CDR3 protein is CASSQFVSEQFF. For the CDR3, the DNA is TGCGCCAGCAGCCAATTTGTTAGTGAGCAGTTCTTC.

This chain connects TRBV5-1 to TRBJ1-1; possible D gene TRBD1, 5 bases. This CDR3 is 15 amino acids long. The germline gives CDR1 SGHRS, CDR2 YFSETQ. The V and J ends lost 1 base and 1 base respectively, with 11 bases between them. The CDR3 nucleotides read TGCGCCAGCAGCTTGCGGTGGGGGGAGAACACTGAAGCTTTCTTT. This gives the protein CASSLRWGENTEAFF.

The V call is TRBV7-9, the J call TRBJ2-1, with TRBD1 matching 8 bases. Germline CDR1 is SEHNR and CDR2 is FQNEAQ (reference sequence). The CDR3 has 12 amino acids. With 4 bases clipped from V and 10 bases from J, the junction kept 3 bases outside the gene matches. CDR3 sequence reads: CASSSTGGEQFF. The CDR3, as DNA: TGTGCCAGCAGCTCTACAGGGGGAGAGCAGTTCTTC.

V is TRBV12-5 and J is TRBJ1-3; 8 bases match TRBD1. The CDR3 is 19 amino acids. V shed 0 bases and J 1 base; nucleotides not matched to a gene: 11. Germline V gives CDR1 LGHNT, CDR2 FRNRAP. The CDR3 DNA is TGTGCTAGTGGTTTGGTAGGTCGGGCCAGGGGGCGTTCTGGAAACACCATATATTTT. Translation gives CASGLVGRARGRSGNTIYF.

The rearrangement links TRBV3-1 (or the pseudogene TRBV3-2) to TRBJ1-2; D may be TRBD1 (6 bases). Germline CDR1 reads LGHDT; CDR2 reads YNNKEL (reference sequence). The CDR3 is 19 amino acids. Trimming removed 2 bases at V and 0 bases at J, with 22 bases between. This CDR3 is CASSQTPRDRPNPNYGYTF. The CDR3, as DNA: TGTGCCAGCAGCCAAACGCCCCGAGACAGGCCTAACCCTAACTATGGCTACACCTTC.

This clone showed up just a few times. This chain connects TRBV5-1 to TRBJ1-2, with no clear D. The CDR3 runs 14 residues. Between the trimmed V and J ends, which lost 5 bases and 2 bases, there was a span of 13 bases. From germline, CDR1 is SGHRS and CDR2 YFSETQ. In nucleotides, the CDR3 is TGCGCCAGCAGGTTTTACGAGGGAAACTATGGCTACACCTTC. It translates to CASRFYEGNYGYTF.

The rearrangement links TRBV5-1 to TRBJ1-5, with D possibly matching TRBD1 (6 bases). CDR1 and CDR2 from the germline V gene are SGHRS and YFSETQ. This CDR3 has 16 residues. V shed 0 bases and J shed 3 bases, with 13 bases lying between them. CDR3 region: CASSLVPGQFNQPQHF. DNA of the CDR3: TGCGCCAGCAGCTTGGTCCCCGGACAGTTCAATCAGCCCCAGCATTTT.

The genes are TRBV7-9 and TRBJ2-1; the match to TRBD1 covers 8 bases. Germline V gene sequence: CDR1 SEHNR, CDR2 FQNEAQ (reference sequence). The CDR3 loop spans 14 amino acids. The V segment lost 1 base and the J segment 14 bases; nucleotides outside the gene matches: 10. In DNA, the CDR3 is TGTGCCAGCAGCTTAGAAGATAGGACAGGGCTGAAGTTCTTC. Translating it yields CASSLEDRTGLKFF.

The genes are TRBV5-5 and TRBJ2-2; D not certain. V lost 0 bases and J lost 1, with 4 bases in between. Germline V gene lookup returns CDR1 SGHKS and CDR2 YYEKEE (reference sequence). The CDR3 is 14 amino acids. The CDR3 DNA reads TGTGCCAGCAGCTTGGGACAGAACACCGGGGAGCTGTTTTTT. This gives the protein CASSLGQNTGELFF.

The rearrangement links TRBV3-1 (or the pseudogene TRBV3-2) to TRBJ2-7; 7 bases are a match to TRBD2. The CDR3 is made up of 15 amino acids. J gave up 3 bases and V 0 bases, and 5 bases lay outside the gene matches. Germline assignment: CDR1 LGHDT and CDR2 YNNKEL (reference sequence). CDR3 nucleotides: TGTGCCAGCAGCCAAGAGCCTAGCGGATTCTACGAGCAGTACGTC. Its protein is CASSQEPSGFYEQYV.

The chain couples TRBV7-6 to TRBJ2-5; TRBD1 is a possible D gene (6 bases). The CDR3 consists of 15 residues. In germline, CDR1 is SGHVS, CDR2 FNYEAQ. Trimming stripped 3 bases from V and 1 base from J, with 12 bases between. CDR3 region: CASSFQDRLQETQYF. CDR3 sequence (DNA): TGTGCCAGCAGCTTCCAAGACAGGCTCCAAGAGACCCAGTACTTC.

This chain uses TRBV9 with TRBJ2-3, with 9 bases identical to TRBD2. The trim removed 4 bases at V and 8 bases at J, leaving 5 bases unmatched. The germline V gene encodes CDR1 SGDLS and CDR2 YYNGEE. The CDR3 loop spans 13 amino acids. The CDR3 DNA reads TGTGCCAGCAGCCCTAGCGGGGAGGGTACGCAGTATTTT. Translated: CASSPSGEGTQYF.

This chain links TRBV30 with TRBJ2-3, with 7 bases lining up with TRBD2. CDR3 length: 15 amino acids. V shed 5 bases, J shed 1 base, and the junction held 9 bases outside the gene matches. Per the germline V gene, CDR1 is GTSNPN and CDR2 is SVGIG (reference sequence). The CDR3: CAWDMGGSRTDTQYF. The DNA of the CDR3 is TGTGCCTGGGACATGGGAGGGTCGCGCACAGATACGCAGTATTTT. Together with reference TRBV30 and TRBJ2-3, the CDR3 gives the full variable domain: SQTIHQWPATLVQPVGSPLSLECTVEGTSNPNLYWYRQAAGRGLQLLFYSVGIGQISSEVPQNLSASRPQDRQFILSSKKLLLSDSGFYLCAWDMGGSRTDTQYFGPGTRLTVL.

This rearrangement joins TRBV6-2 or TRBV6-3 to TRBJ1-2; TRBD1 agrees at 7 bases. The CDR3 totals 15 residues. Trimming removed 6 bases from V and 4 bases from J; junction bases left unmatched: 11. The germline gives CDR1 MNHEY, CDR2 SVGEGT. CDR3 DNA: TGTGCCAGCAGCCTACAGGGGATTGGCGGCTATGGCTACACCTTC. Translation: CASSLQGIGGYGYTF.

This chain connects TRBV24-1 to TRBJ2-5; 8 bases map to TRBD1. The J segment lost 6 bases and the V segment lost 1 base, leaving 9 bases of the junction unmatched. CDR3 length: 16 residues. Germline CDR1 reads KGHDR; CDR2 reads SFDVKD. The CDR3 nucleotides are TGTGCCACCAGTGATTTCCGGACAGGGTCGGAAAAGACCCAGTACTTC. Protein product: CATSDFRTGSEKTQYF.